This T cell receptor beta chain came from a study of blood T cell repertoires in COVID-19. Study-wide background: Specimens from acute and convalescent COVID-19 originated in the United States, Italy and Spain. Sample material is recorded as cDNA or gDNA derived from T cells, B-cell-depleted T cells, or PBMCs.

Per the study methods: Amplification from reference gene primers served as the basis for estimated nucleated cell counts. This table comes from immunoSEQ multiplex PCR, and its TCRdb copy is limited to in-frame clones, with some not included. Clone size and V and J calls were adopted from that table, with D and trimming inferred from the DNA. The table includes approximately 110,000 clones, approximately 81% detected once. The CDR3 runs 15 residues. Germline values: CDR1 SGHRS, CDR2 YFSETQ. J gave up 3 bases and V 4 bases, and 8 bases lay outside the gene matches. This clone was detected a few times. The sequenced sample was peripheral blood. The chain carries TRBV5-1 and TRBJ1-2; 8 bases map to TRBD1. The clonotype comes from a man between 45 and 60 years old with acute or convalescent COVID-19. The CDR3 region has the DNA TGCGCCAGCAGCCCAATAGACAGGGGACACTATGGCTACACCTTC. Residues: CASSPIDRGHYGYTF.